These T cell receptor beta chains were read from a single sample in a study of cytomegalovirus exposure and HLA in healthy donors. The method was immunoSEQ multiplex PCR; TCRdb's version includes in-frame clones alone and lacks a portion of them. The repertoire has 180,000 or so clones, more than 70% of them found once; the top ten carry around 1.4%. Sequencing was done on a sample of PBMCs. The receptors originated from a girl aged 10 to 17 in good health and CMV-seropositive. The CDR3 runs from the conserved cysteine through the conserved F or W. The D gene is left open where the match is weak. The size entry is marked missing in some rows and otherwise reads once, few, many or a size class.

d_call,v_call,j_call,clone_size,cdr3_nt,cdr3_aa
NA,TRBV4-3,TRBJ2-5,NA,TGCGCCAGCAGCCAAGATCGGCGGCAAGAGACCCAGTACTTC,CASSQDRRQETQYF
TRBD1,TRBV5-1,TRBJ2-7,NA,TGCGCCAGCAGCTTCGACAGGGGATACGAGCAGTACTTC,CASSFDRGYEQYF
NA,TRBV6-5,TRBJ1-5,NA,TGTGCCAGCAGTTACCTGGGGCCGAATCAGCCCCAGCATTTT,CASSYLGPNQPQHF
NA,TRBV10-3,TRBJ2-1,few,TGTGCCATCAGTGAGTCGCGACTAGTGGGCAATGAGCAGTTCTTC,CAISESRLVGNEQFF
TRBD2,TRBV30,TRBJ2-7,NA,TGTGCCTGGAATCTGCGGGGGGGTCGTGGCGAGCAGTACTTC,CAWNLRGGRGEQYF
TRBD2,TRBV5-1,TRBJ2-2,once,TGCGCCAGCAGCTTACTTAGCGGGAGCGGGAACACCGGGGAGCTGTTTTTT,CASSLLSGSGNTGELFF
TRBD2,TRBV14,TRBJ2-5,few,TGTGCCAGCAGCCCACTAGACCTCGACTGGCGGGAGAGATGGAAAGAGACCCAGTACTTC,CASSPLDLDWRERWKETQYF
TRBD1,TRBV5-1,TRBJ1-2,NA,TGCGCCAGCAGCTCCGGGACAGGGGCGAACTATGGCTACACCTTC,CASSSGTGANYGYTF
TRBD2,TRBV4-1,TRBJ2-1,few,TGCGCCAGCAGCCAGGGCCTATTAAATCTAGCGGGAGGAGCTTTTCGGCAGTTCTTC,CASSQGLLNLAGGAFRQFF
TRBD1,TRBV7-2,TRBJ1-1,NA,TGTGCCAGCACTCGACAGGGACAGGGGGTTCAGACTGAAGCTTTCTTT,CASTRQGQGVQTEAFF
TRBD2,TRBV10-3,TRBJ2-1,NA,TGTGCCACCCTCATGGTAGCGGGAGGGCCCAATGAGCAGTTCTTC,CATLMVAGGPNEQFF
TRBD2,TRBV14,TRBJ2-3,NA,TGTGCCAGCAGCTTACTAGCGTCTAGGGGTACAGATACGCAGTATTTT,CASSLLASRGTDTQYF
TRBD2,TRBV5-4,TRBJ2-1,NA,TGTGCCAGCAGCTTACCGGGACTAGCGGGACCCAATGAGCAGTTCTTC,CASSLPGLAGPNEQFF
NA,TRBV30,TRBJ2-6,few,TGTGCCTGGAGTGACTACTCTGGGGCCAACGTCCTGACTTTC,CAWSDYSGANVLTF
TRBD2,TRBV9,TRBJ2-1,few,TGTGCCAGCAGCCCCGAAGCGGGAGGAACCTACAATGAGCAGTTCTTC,CASSPEAGGTYNEQFF
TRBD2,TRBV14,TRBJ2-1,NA,TGTGCCAGCAGCCAAGAACCCCGGGGACTAGCGACGTTCTTC,CASSQEPRGLATFF
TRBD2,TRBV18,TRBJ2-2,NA,TGTGCCAGCTCACCCCTAGCGGGAGGAAACACCGGGGAGCTGTTTTTT,CASSPLAGGNTGELFF
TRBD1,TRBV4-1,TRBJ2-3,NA,TGCGCCAGCGTCCCTGGGACAGGGGGAGGGGGTACGCAGTATTTT,CASVPGTGGGGTQYF
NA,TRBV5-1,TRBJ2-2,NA,TGCGCCAGCAGCTTGTCTCCAGGGAACACCGGGGAGCTGTTTTTT,CASSLSPGNTGELFF
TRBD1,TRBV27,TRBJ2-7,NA,TGTGCCAGCAGTTTAAGTTGGTTAAGGGACAGTGCCTACGAGCAGTACTTC,CASSLSWLRDSAYEQYF
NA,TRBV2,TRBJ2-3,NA,TGTGCCAGCAGTGTTCAGGGCCCAGATACGCAGTATTTT,CASSVQGPDTQYF
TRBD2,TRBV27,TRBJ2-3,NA,TGTGCCAGCAGTCCCCCCATCAATTATATAGCGGGAGGATCAGATACGCAGTATTTT,CASSPPINYIAGGSDTQYF
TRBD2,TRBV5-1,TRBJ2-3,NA,TGCGCCAGCTTCCCCCCAGGGCTAGCGGGATTGAAGGATTACACAGATACGCAGTATTTT,CASFPPGLAGLKDYTDTQYF
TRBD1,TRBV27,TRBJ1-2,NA,TGTGCCAGCAGTCCCCGACAGGGGAAAAGAAACTATGGCTACACCTTC,CASSPRQGKRNYGYTF
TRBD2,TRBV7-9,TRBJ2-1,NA,TGTGCCAGCAGCTTAGTACTAGCGGGGATCAATGAGCAGTTCTTC,CASSLVLAGINEQFF
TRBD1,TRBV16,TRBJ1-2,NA,TGTGCCAGCAGCCAATCAACCCTCACAGGGGGCGCCTATGGCTACACCTTC,CASSQSTLTGGAYGYTF
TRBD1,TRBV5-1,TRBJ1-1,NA,TGCGCCAGCAGCTTGGGGGACAGGAACACTGAAGCTTTCTTT,CASSLGDRNTEAFF
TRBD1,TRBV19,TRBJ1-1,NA,TGTGCCAGTAGCCCCGGCCAACAGGGGGCTGGAATCACTGAAGCTTTCTTT,CASSPGQQGAGITEAFF
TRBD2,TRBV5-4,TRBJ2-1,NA,TGTGCCAGCAGCTTGACTAGCGGGAGCAATGAGCAGTTCTTC,CASSLTSGSNEQFF